The clone carrying this T cell receptor (beta chain) occurred a few times. The target antigen is unknown. The assay that was used to sequence DNA from cultured CD4+ T cells was the Oncomine TCR Beta short-read assay. TCRdb re-analysed the PCR reads in MiXCR, keeping a single row per CDR3 protein. This table has around 20,000 distinct CDR3 sequences, around 40% appearing once. Treatment here: roughly 11-day PBMC culture with coronavirus spike peptide pools or control peptides (ViraFEST assay). The CDR3 runs to 15 residues. Trimming left V 5 bases short and J 5 bases short, with 18 bases between. Per the germline V gene, CDR1 is SGHTA and CDR2 is FQGNSA. These data come from a study of vaccination and CD4 T cells after COVID-19. Across the study: Post-vaccine sampling followed dose two by a median roughly 76 days (range 14 to 241). Overlapping peptides covering the spike proteins of SARS-CoV-2, HCoV-NL63, HCoV-OC43 and HCoV-229E were added to stimulate cells. Whole-study findings and limits: Median roughly 90% of reactive clones detected in convalescent patients emerged only post-vaccination.

The clonotype was recovered from a human donor who had recovered from COVID-19. The sequences come from CD4+ T cells from blood, cultured in vitro, collected after SARS-CoV-2 vaccination. The rearrangement joins TRBV7-2 to TRBJ2-5; either TRBD1 or TRBD2 may supply D (7 bases each). CDR3 residues: CASSAQGGSYETQYF. The DNA for the CDR3 is TGTGCCAGCAGCGCCCAGGGGGGGAGTTACGAGACCCAGTACTTC.